This TCR beta chain was sequenced in a study of blood T cells in healthy people across ages. Study as a whole: About one barcoded TCR beta cDNA was captured per two T cells.

Broader study findings: Possibly, changes in expanded clonotypes were confounded because donor CMV status was unknown.

Every donor provided approximately 10 milliliters of peripheral blood. The CDR3 loop spans 11 amino acids. V shed 3 bases and J shed 8 bases, with 5 bases lying between them. In regard to this clonotype: Its target is not known.

A second PCR of 7 to 11 cycles used a sample-barcoded 5' primer and a J-beta primer mix. TCRdb passed the 5' RACE reads through MiXCR, listing each CDR3 protein once. The sample lists about a million distinct CDR3 sequences, 45% to 60% occurring once. The source material was blood. The source is a woman aged 60-70 years in good health. The chain has TRBV12-3 or TRBV12-4 and TRBJ2-1; D is unclear. The CDR3 sequence: CASSFDDEQFF. The CDR3 DNA follows: TGTGCCAGCAGTTTTGACGATGAGCAGTTCTTC.